What follows are 20 T cell receptor beta chains derived from one specimen sequenced in a study of T cell repertoires in cytomegalovirus infection. Using its own MiXCR run on the reads, TCRdb lists one record per CDR3 protein. The repertoire holds fewer than 550,000 distinct CDR3 sequences, 16% seen once, with 20% to 30% in the top ten. Sequenced material: CD8+ T cells from PBMCs. All receptors come from a human donor in good health (CMV status not recorded). Some clones in this sample may be carry-over from other donors' samples.

This clonotype was counted between two and nine times. This CDR3 is CASSFVGLAYINEQFF. CDR3 bases: TGTGCCAGCAGTTTTGTGGGACTAGCGTATATAAATGAGCAGTTCTTC. This chain joins TRBV27 and TRBJ2-1; 10 bases agree with TRBD2. The CDR3 consists of 16 residues. Unmatched junction bases numbered 9, after V lost 3 bases and J lost 7 bases. Germline V gene lookup returns CDR1 MNHEY and CDR2 SMNVEV (reference sequence).

In this sample, this clonotype turned up many times. The chain combines TRBV11-2 with TRBJ2-7; no definite D call. The germline gives CDR1 SGHAT, CDR2 FQNNGV. The CDR3 contains 11 residues. Trimming took 1 base from V and 6 from J, leaving 4 bases between them. Here the CDR3 DNA reads TGTGCCAGCAGCTTAGTTACCGAGCAGTACTTC. Translating gives CASSLVTEQYF.

This clonotype has a count of ten or more. This rearrangement joins TRBV19 to TRBJ1-2; D ambiguous. The CDR3 spans 15 residues. Germline CDR1 reads LNHDA; CDR2 reads SQIVND (reference sequence). The V end lost 7 bases, the J end lost 4 bases, and 19 bases lay between the germline ends. DNA of the CDR3: TGTGCCAGTATTGATCCCGCGGACCTCTTCTATGGCTACACCTTC. This translates into CASIDPADLFYGYTF.

This clonotype was observed a handful of times. The rearrangement uses TRBV9 and TRBJ2-1; 13 bases map to TRBD2. The CDR3 totals 14 residues. CDR1 and CDR2 from the germline V gene are SGDLS and YYNGEE. After removal of 4 bases from V and 9 bases from J, the junction contained 4 bases not matched to a gene. The CDR3: CASSTSGGAAEQFF. CDR3 coding DNA: TGTGCCAGCAGCACTAGCGGGGGGGCCGCTGAGCAGTTCTTC. The variable domain in full, with the rest retrieved from reference TRBV9 and TRBJ2-1, is DSGVTQTPKHLITATGQRVTLRCSPRSGDLSVYWYQQSLDQGLQFLIQYYNGEERAKGNILERFSAQQFPDLHSELNLSSLELGDSALYFCASSTSGGAAEQFFGPGTRLTVL.

This CDR3 is CASSQEVAGGPYNEQFF. The CDR3 bases are TGTGCCAGCAGCCAAGAGGTGGCGGGAGGGCCCTACAATGAGCAGTTCTTC. The V and J genes are TRBV4-2 and TRBJ2-1, with 9 bases matching TRBD2. Per the germline V gene, CDR1 is LGHNA and CDR2 is YNFKEQ. Losses at the gene ends were 0 bases for V and 2 bases for J; bases not matched to a gene: 5. CDR3 size: 17 residues.

This clonotype has just a few counts. This chain uses TRBV7-7 with TRBJ2-1; TRBD1 or TRBD2 may be the D gene (5 bases each). This CDR3 contains 15 residues. The V gene's germline CDR1 is SSHAT and CDR2 FNYEAQ (reference sequence). The V gene lost 5 bases and the J gene lost 9 bases, with 20 bases spanning the gap. CDR3: CASSPGALYKGEQFF. CDR3 in DNA: TGTGCCAGCAGCCCCGGGGCTCTATACAAGGGTGAGCAGTTCTTC.

The gene calls are TRBV5-4 and TRBJ2-7; D perhaps matches TRBD2 (6 bases). Germline CDR1 reads SGHNT; CDR2 reads YYREEE (reference sequence). Trimming took 1 base from V and 5 from J, leaving 19 bases between them. The CDR3 is 16 amino acids. The CDR3 sequence: CASSLTASAGGDEQYF. In nucleotides, the CDR3 is TGTGCCAGCAGCTTGACCGCTAGCGCTGGGGGAGACGAGCAGTACTTC.

This clonotype was observed a few times. The chain recombines TRBV30 with TRBJ1-2; 8 nucleotides line up with TRBD1. CDR3 size: 15 residues. The germline V gene has CDR1 GTSNPN and CDR2 SVGIG (reference sequence). V lost 5 bases to trimming and J lost 3 bases; unmatched junction nucleotides: 11. The CDR3 DNA reads as TGTGCCTGGTATGGGGCGTTGGACAGGGACTATGGCTACACCTTC. Its protein is CAWYGALDRDYGYTF.

There are many counts of this clonotype. The V gene is TRBV11-2, the J gene TRBJ2-1; TRBD2 aligns across 11 bases. V dropped 0 bases and J dropped 6; count of bases not matched to a gene: 13. The CDR3 has 19 residues. Germline V gene data show CDR1 as SGHAT and CDR2 as FQNNGV. CDR3 nucleotide sequence: TGTGCCAGCAGCTTAGAATACGGGACTAGCGGCAAGGCGGGCAATGAGCAGTTCTTC. It codes for CASSLEYGTSGKAGNEQFF.

The sample holds many counts of this clonotype. The chain employs TRBV28 and TRBJ2-1; 13 nucleotides line up with TRBD2. Trimming removed 1 base from V and 8 bases from J; junction bases left unmatched: 5. Per germline, CDR1 MDHEN and CDR2 SYDVKM. The CDR3 has 16 residues. The CDR3 coding sequence is TGTGCCAGCAGTTTATACGGACTAGCGGGAGCCTATGAGCAGTTCTTC. Amino acids: CASSLYGLAGAYEQFF.

This clonotype was observed a handful of times. This chain joins TRBV6-1 and TRBJ2-7; unclear D gene. The V gene's germline CDR1 is MNHNS and CDR2 SASEGT. This CDR3 spans 14 amino acids. Trimming took off 2 bases at V and 5 bases at J, with 13 bases between the two ends. Here the CDR3 reads CASSEIWADHEQYF. The CDR3, as DNA: TGTGCCAGCAGTGAAATTTGGGCAGACCACGAGCAGTACTTC.

This clonotype was counted ten times or more. The genes are TRBV7-8 and TRBJ1-5, with TRBD1 as a possible D gene (5 bases). Germline V gene data show CDR1 as SGHVS and CDR2 as FQNEAQ. The V end lost 5 bases, the J end lost 5 bases, and 13 bases lay between the germline ends. This CDR3 is 14 amino acids long. CDR3 region: CASSPTVTDQPQHF. The CDR3, as DNA: TGTGCCAGCAGCCCGACAGTAACCGATCAGCCCCAGCATTTT. The whole variable domain, filled in from reference TRBV7-8 and TRBJ1-5, reads GAGVSQSPRYKVAKRGQDVALRCDPISGHVSLFWYQQALGQGPEFLTYFQNEAQLDKSGLPSDRFFAERPEGSVSTLKIQRTQQEDSAVYLCASSPTVTDQPQHFGDGTRLSIL.

The rearrangement links TRBV19 to TRBJ2-2; D might be TRBD1 or TRBD2, each matching 5 bases. The CDR3 is made up of 14 amino acids. CDR1 and CDR2 from the germline V gene are LNHDA and SQIVND (reference sequence). Trimming shortened V by 0 bases and J by 13 bases, and 15 bases separated the two germline ends. The CDR3 nucleotides are TGTGCCAGTAGTATAGAAAGGTCCCGGGACGTGCTGTTTTTT. Its protein is CASSIERSRDVLFF. The full variable domain, with the rest looked up from reference TRBV19 and TRBJ2-2, is DGGITQSPKYLFRKEGQNVTLSCEQNLNHDAMYWYRQDPGQGLRLIYYSQIVNDFQKGDIAEGYSVSREKKESFPLTVTSAQKNPTAFYLCASSIERSRDVLFFGEGSRLTVL.

This clonotype has ten or more counts. This chain connects TRBV12-3 or TRBV12-4 to TRBJ2-7; D tentatively fits TRBD1 or TRBD2 (5 bases each). CDR3 length: 12 residues. Trimming took 8 bases from V and 6 from J, leaving 14 bases between them. The CDR3 nucleotides are TGTGCCAGCTCGACTGGGACGGCCGAGCAGTACTTC. Amino acid sequence: CASSTGTAEQYF.

V is TRBV10-2 and J is TRBJ2-7, with D possibly TRBD2 on 5 matching bases. CDR3 size: 11 residues. Germline CDR1 and CDR2: WSHSY and SAAADI. With 6 bases removed from V and 2 bases from J, the gap between germline ends came to 5 bases. The CDR3 loop reads CASREAYEQYF. The CDR3 DNA reads as TGCGCCAGCAGGGAGGCCTACGAGCAGTACTTC.

This clonotype was counted many times. This chain joins TRBV4-2 and TRBJ2-7, with a possible D match to TRBD2 (7 bases). Trimming removed 3 bases from V and 4 bases from J, with 16 bases in between. The CDR3 covers 15 residues. Germline V gives CDR1 LGHNA, CDR2 YNFKEQ. CDR3 protein: CASSQGGLAVYEQYF. CDR3 bases: TGTGCCAGCAGCCAGGGGGGGCTAGCGGTATACGAGCAGTACTTC.

In its sample, this clonotype was seen a few times. The chain carries TRBV19 and TRBJ2-1; 9 nucleotides agree with TRBD2. V dropped 10 bases and J dropped 6; count of bases not matched to a gene: 7. The CDR3 totals 13 residues. Germline V gene data show CDR1 as LNHDA and CDR2 as SQIVND (reference sequence). CDR3 region: CATKGLAPNEQFF. CDR3 in DNA: TGTGCCACGAAGGGACTAGCCCCCAATGAGCAGTTCTTC.

This clonotype occurred many times. The chain has TRBV6-5 and TRBJ1-5, with D hard to call. Germline V gives CDR1 MNHEY, CDR2 SVGAGI. V lost 0 bases and J lost 3, with 9 bases in between. CDR3 size: 15 residues. The CDR3 region is CASSYSGSLNQPQHF. CDR3 nucleotides: TGTGCCAGCAGTTACTCGGGGTCCCTCAATCAGCCCCAGCATTTT.

This clonotype was seen repeatedly, ten times or more. This chain uses TRBV28 with TRBJ2-3, with 10 bases lining up with TRBD2. The junction had 7 bases not matched to a gene; V was cut back by 4 bases and J by 0 bases. CDR3 length equals 17 residues. Germline CDR1 and CDR2: MDHEN and SYDVKM. The CDR3 loop is CASSSGLADPSTDTQYF. The CDR3 DNA reads as TGTGCCAGCAGTTCAGGACTAGCGGACCCTAGCACAGATACGCAGTATTTT.

The chain combines TRBV29-1 with TRBJ2-1; 7 positions match TRBD1. V gave up 4 bases and J gave up 10 bases; unmatched junction bases: 4. The CDR3 totals 11 residues. Germline-derived CDR1 and CDR2 are SQVTM and ANQGSEA. CDR3 nucleotides: TGCAGCGTTGTCCCGGGACAGGAGCAGTTCTTC. Amino acids: CSVVPGQEQFF.